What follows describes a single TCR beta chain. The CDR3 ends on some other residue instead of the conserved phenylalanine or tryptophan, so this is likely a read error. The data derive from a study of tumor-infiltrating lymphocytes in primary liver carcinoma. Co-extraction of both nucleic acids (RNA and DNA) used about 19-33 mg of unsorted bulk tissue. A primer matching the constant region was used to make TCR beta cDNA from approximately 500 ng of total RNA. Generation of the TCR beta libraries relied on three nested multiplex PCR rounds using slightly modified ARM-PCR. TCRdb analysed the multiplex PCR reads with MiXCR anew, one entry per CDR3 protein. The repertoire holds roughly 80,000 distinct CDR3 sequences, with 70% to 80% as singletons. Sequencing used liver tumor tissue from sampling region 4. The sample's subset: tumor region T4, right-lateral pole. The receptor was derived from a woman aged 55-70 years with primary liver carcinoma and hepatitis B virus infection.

The CDR3 protein is CASTNRLSGTNEQYL. CDR3 in DNA: TGTGCCAGCACCAACAGACTATCGGGGACAAACGAGCAGTACCTC. The chain links TRBV28 to TRBJ2-7, with a tentative D call TRBD1 (6 bases). Germline CDR1 and CDR2: MDHEN and SYDVKM. The CDR3 runs 15 residues. V lost 7 bases and J lost 5, with 21 bases in between.